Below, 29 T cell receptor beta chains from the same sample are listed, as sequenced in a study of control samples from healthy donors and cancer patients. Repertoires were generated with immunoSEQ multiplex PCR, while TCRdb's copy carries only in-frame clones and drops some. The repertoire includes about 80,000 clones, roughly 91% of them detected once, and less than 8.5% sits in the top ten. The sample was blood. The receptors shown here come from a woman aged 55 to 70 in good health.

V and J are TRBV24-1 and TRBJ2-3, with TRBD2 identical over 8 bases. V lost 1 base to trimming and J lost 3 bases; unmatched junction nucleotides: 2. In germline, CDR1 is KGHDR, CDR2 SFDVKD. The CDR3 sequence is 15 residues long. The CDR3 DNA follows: TGTGCCACCAGTGATTTAGCGGGAGAGACAGATACGCAGTATTTT. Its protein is CATSDLAGETDTQYF.

The CDR3 coding sequence is TGTGCCAGCAGCGTAGGGGGAGGAAAGCCTGATACGCAGTATTTT. Protein product: CASSVGGGKPDTQYF. This chain joins TRBV9 and TRBJ2-3; D may be TRBD2 (6 bases). V lost 0 bases and J lost 6, with 14 bases in between. Germline-derived CDR1 and CDR2 are SGDLS and YYNGEE. The CDR3 is made up of 15 amino acids.

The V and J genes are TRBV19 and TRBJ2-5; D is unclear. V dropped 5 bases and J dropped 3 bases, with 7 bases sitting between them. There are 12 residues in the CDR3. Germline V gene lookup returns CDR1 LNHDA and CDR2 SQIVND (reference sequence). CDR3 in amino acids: CASSGLEETQYF. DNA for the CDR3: TGTGCCAGTAGTGGTTTAGAAGAGACCCAGTACTTC.

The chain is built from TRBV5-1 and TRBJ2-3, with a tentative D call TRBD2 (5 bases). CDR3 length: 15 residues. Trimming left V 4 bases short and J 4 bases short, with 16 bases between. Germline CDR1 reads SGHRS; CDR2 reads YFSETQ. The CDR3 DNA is TGCGCCAGCAGCCTAGGTTGGGGAGTTGCAGATACGCAGTATTTT. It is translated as CASSLGWGVADTQYF.

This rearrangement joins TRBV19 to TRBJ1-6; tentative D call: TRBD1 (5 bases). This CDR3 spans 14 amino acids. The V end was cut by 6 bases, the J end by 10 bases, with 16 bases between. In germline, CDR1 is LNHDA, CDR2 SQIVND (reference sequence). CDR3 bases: TGTGCCAGTAGGCGGGTGCAGGGCGACTCACCCCTCCACTTT. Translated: CASRRVQGDSPLHF.

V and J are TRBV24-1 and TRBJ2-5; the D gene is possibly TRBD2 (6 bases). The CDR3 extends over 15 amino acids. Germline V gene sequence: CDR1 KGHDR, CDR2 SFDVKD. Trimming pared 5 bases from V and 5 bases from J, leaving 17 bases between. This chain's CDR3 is CATSAIGGNRETQYF. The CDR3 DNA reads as TGTGCCACCAGTGCCATCGGAGGGAACAGGGAGACCCAGTACTTC.

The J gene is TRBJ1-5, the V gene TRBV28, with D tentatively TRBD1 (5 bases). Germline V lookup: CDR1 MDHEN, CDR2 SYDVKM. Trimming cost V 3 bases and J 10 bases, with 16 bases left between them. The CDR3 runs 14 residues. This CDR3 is CASSFTGSGYPQHF. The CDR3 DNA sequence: TGTGCCAGCAGTTTCACAGGCTCTGGTTATCCCCAGCATTTT.

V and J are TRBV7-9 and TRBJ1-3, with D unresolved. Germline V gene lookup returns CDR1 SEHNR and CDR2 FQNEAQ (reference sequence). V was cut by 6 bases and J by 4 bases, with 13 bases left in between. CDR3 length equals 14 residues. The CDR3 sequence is CASRPYQGGNTIYF. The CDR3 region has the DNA TGTGCCAGCAGGCCGTACCAAGGGGGAAACACCATATATTTT.

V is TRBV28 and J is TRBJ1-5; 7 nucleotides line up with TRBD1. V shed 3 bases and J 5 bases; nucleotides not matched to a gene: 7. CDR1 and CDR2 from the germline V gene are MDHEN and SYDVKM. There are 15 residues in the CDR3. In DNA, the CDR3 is TGTGCCAGCAGTTTCCCAGGGGGTTACTATCAGCCCCAGCATTTT. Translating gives CASSFPGGYYQPQHF.

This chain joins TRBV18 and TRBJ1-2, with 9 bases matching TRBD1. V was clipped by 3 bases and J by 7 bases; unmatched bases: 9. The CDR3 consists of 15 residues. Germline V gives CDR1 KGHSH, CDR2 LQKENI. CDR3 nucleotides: TGTGCCAGCTCACCGCAACGGGACAGGGCTACTGGCTACACCTTC. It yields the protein CASSPQRDRATGYTF.

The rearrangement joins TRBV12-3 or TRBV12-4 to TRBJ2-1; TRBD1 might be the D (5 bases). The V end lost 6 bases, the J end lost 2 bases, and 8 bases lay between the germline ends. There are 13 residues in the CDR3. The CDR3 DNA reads TGTGCCAGCAGAAAGGGGACCTACAATGAGCAGTTCTTC. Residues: CASRKGTYNEQFF.

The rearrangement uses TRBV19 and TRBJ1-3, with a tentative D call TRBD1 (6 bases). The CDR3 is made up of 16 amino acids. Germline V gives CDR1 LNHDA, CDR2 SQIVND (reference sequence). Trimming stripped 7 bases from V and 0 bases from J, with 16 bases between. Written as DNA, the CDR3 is TGTGCCAGTACCCCACGCGGACAGTACTCTGGAAACACCATATATTTT. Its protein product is CASTPRGQYSGNTIYF.

CDR3: CASSQRGARGTGELFF. The CDR3, as DNA: TGCGCCAGCAGCCAGCGGGGGGCGAGGGGCACCGGGGAGCTGTTTTTT. This chain uses TRBV4-3 with TRBJ2-2, with 8 bases identical to TRBD2. V was pared by 3 bases and J by 4 bases, with 7 bases of the junction left unmatched. The CDR3 is 16 residues long. Germline assignment: CDR1 LGHNA and CDR2 YSLEER.

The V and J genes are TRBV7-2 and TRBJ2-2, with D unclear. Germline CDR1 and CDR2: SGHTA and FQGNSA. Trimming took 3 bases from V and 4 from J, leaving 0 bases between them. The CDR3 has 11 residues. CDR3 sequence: CASSFTGELFF. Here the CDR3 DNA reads TGTGCCAGCAGCTTCACCGGGGAGCTGTTTTTT.

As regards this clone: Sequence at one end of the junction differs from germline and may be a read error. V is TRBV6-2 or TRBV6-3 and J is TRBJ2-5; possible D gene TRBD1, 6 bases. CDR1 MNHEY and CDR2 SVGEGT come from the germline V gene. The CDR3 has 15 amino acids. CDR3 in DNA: TGTGCCAGCAGTTACTCTCCGGACAGCCAAGGGACCCAGTACTTC. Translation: CASSYSPDSQGTQYF.

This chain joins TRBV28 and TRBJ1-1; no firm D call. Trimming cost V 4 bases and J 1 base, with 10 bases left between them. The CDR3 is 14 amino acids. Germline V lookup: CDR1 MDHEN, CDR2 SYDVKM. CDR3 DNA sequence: TGTGCCAGCAGTTCCGGCTCCTCGAACACTGAAGCTTTCTTT. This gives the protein CASSSGSSNTEAFF.

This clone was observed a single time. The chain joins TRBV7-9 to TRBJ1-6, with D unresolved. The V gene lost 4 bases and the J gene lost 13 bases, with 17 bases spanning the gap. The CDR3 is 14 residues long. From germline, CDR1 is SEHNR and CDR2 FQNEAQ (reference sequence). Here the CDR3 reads CASSSTGILAPLHF. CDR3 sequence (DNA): TGTGCCAGCAGCTCAACCGGGATCCTAGCTCCCCTCCACTTT.

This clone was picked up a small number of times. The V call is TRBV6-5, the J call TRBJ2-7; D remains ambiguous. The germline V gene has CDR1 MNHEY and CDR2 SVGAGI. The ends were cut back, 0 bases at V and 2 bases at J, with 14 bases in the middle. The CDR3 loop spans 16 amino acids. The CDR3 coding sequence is TGTGCCAGCAGTTACTCAGGCCCGCGTGGAACCTACGAGCAGTACTTC. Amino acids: CASSYSGPRGTYEQYF.

The CDR3 DNA reads as TGTGCCAGCAGCCAAAACTCGAAGGAGCGAGAGACCCAGTACTTC. Its translation is CASSQNSKERETQYF. The J gene is TRBJ2-5, the V gene TRBV4-2; D remains unclear. V gave up 2 bases and J gave up 4 bases, with 14 bases separating them. The CDR3 covers 15 residues. CDR1 is LGHNA and CDR2 is YNFKEQ in the germline V gene.

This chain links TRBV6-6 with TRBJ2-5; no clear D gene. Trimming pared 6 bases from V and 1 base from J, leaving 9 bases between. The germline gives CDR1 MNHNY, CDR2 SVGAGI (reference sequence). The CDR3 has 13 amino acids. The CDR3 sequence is CASRRSTQETQYF. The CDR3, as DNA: TGTGCCAGCAGGAGGAGTACCCAAGAGACCCAGTACTTC.

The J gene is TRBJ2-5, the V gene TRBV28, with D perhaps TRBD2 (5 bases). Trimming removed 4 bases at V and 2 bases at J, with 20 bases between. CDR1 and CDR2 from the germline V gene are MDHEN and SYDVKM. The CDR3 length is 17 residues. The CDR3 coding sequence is TGTGCCAGCAGTTCCCCGAGGGTCTACACAGCTCAAGAGACCCAGTACTTC. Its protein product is CASSSPRVYTAQETQYF. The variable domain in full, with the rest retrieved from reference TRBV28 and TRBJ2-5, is DVKVTQSSRYLVKRTGEKVFLECVQDMDHENMFWYRQDPGLGLRLIYFSYDVKMKEKGDIPEGYSVSREKKERFSLILESASTNQTSMYLCASSSPRVYTAQETQYFGPGTRLLVL.

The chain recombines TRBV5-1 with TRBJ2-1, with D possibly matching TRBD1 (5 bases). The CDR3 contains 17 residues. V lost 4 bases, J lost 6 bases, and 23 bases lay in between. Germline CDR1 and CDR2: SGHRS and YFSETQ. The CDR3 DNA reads TGCGCCAGCAGCGTTCTTTCAGGGCTCCCCTTCTCCAATGAGCAGTTCTTC. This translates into CASSVLSGLPFSNEQFF.

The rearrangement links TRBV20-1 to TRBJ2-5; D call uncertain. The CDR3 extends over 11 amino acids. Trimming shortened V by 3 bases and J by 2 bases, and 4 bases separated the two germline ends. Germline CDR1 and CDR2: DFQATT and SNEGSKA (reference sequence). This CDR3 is CSARQQETQYF. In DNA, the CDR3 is TGCAGTGCTAGGCAACAAGAGACCCAGTACTTC.

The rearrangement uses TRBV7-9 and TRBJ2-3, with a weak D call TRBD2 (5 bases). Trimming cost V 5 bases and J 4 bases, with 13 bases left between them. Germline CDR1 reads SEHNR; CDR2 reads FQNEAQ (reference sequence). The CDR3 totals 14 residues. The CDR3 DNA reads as TGTGCCAGCAGCATTGGGCTAGCCGCAGATACGCAGTATTTT. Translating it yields CASSIGLAADTQYF. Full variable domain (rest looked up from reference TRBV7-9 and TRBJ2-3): DTGVSQNPRHKITKRGQNVTFRCDPISEHNRLYWYRQTLGQGPEFLTYFQNEAQLEKSRLLSDRFSAERPKGSFSTLEIQRTEQGDSAMYLCASSIGLAADTQYFGPGTRLTVL.

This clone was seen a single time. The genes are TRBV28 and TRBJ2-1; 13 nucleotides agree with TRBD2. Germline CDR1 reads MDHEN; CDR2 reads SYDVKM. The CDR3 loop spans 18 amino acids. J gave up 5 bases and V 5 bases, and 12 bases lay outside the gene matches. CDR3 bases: TGTGCCAGCAGTCCACTAGCGGGAGGGCTGGTTGGGAACAATGAGCAGTTCTTC. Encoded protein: CASSPLAGGLVGNNEQFF.

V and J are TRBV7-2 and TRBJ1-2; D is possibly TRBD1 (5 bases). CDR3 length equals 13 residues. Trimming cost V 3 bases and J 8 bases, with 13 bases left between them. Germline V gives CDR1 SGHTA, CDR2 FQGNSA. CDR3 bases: TGTGCCAGCAGCTTCTCCCCCAGGGACGGCTACACCTTC. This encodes CASSFSPRDGYTF.

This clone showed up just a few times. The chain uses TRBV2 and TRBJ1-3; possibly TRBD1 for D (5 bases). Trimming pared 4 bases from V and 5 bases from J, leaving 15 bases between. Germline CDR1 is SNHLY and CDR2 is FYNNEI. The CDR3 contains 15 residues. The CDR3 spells CASSVPRVFRNTIYF. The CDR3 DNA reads TGTGCCAGCAGTGTACCCAGGGTGTTCAGAAACACCATATATTTT.

The CDR3 nucleotides read TGCGCCAGCAGCGGGGGGACGGTGAACACTGAAGCTTTCTTT. This gives the protein CASSGGTVNTEAFF. The chain employs TRBV5-1 and TRBJ1-1; possibly TRBD1 for D (5 bases). Germline V gives CDR1 SGHRS, CDR2 YFSETQ. The CDR3 runs to 14 residues. Deletions cut 4 bases from V and 0 bases from J, with 10 bases between.

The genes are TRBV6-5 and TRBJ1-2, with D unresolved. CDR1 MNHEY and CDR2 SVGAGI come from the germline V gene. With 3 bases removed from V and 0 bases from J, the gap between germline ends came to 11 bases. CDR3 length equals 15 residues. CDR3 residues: CASSYTGKTNYGYTF. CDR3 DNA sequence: TGTGCCAGCAGTTATACCGGGAAAACTAACTATGGCTACACCTTC.